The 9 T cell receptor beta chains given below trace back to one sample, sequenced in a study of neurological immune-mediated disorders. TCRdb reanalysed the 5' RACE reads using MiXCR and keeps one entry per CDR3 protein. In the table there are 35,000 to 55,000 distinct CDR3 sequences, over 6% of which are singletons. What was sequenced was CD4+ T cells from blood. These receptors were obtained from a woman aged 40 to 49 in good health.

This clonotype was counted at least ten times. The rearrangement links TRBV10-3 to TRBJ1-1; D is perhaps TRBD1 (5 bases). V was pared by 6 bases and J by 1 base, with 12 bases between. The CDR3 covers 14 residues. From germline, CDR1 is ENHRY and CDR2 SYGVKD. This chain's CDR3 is CAISGGAGNTEAFF. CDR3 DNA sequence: TGTGCCATCAGCGGTGGGGCGGGGAACACTGAAGCTTTCTTT.

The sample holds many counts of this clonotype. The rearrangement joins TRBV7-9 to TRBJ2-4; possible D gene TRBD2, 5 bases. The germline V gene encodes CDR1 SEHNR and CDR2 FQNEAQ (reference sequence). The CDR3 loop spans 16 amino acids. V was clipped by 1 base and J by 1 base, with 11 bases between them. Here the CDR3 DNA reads TGTGCCAGCAGCTTAGAGTCGCCGGGGGCCAAAAACATTCAGTACTTC. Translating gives CASSLESPGAKNIQYF.

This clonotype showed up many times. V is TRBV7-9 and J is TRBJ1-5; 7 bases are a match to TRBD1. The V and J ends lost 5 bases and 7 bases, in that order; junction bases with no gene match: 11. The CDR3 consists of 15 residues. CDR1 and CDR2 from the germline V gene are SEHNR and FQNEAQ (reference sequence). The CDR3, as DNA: TGTGCCAGCAGCGGTTCTTACAGGGGTAACCAGCCCCAGCATTTT. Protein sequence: CASSGSYRGNQPQHF.

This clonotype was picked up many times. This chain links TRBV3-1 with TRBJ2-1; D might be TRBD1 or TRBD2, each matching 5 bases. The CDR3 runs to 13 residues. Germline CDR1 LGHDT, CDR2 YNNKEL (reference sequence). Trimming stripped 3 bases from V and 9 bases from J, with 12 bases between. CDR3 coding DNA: TGTGCCAGCAGCCAGGGGACCTCGGGTGAGCAGTTCTTC. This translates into CASSQGTSGEQFF.

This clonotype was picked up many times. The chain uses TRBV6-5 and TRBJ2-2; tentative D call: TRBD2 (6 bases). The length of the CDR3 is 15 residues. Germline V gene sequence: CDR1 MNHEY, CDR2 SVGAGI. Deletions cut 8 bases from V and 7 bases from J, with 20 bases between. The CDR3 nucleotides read TGTGCCAGCGGTCGATGGGGGGAAGGTGGCGGGGAGCTGTTTTTT. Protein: CASGRWGEGGGELFF.

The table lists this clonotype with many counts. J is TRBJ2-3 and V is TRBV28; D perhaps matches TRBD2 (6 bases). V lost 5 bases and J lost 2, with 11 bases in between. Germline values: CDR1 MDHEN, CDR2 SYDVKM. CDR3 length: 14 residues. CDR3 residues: CASSVSGVTDTQYF. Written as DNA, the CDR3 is TGTGCCAGCAGTGTTAGCGGTGTCACAGATACGCAGTATTTT. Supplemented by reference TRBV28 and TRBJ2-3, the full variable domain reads DVKVTQSSRYLVKRTGEKVFLECVQDMDHENMFWYRQDPGLGLRLIYFSYDVKMKEKGDIPEGYSVSREKKERFSLILESASTNQTSMYLCASSVSGVTDTQYFGPGTRLTVL.

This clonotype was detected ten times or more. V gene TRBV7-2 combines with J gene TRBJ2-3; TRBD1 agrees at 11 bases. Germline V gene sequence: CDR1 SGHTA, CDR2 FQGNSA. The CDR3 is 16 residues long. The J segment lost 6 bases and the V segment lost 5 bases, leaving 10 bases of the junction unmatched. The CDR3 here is CASSLGQGVDLDTQYF. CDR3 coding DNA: TGTGCCAGCAGCCTGGGACAGGGGGTGGATTTGGATACGCAGTATTTT. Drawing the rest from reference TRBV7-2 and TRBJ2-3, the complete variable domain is GAGVSQSPSNKVTEKGKDVELRCDPISGHTALYWYRQSLGQGLEFLIYFQGNSAPDKSGLPSDRFSAERTGGSVSTLTIQRTQQEDSAVYLCASSLGQGVDLDTQYFGPGTRLTVL.

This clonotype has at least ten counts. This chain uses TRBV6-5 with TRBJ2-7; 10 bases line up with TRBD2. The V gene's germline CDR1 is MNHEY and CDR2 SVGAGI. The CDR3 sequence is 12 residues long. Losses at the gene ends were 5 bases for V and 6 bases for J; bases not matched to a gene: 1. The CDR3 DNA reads TGTGCCAGCAGTAGACTAGCGGGCGAGCAGTACTTC. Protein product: CASSRLAGEQYF.

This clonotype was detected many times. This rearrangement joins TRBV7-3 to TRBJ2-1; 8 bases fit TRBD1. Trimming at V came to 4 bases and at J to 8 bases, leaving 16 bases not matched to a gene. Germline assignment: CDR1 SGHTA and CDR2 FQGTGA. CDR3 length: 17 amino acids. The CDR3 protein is CASSSGPMTGELDEQFF. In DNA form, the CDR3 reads TGTGCCAGCAGCTCCGGGCCAATGACAGGGGAACTCGATGAGCAGTTCTTC.